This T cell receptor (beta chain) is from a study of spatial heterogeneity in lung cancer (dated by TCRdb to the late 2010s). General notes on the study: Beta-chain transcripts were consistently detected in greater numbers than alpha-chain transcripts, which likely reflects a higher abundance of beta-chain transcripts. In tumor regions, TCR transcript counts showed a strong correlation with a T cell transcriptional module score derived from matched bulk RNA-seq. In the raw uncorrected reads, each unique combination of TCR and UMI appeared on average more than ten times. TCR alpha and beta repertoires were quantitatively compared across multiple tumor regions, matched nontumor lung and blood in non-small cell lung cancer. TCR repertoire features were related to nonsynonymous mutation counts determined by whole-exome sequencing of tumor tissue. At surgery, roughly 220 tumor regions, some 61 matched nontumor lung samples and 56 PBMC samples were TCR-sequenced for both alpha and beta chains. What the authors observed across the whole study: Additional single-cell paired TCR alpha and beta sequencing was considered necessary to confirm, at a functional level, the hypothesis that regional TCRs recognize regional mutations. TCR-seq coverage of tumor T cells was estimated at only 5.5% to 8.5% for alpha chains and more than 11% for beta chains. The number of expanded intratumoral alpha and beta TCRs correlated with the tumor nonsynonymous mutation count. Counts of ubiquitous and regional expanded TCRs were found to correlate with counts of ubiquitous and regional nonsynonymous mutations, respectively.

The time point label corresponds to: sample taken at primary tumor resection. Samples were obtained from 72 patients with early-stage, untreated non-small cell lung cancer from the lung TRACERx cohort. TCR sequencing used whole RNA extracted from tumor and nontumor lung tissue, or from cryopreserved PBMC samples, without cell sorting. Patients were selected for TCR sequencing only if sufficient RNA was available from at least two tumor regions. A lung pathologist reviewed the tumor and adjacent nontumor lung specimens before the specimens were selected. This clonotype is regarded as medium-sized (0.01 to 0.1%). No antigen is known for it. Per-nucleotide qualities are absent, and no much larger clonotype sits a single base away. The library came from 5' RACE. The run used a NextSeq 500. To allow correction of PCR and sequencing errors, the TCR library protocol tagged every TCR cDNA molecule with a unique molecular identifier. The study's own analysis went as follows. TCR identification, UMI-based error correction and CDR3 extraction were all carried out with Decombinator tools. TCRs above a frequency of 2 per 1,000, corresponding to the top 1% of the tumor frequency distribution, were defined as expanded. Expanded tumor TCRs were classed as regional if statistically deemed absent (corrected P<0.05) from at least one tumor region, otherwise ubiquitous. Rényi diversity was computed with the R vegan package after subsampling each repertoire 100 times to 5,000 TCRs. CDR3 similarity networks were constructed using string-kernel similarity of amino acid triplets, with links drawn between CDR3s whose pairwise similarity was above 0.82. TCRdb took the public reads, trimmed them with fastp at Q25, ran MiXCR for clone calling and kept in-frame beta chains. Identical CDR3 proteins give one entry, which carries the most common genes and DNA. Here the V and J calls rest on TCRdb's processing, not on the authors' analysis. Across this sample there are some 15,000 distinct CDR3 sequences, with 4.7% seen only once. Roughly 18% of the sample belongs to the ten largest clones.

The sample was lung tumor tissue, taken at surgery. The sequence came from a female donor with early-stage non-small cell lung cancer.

The DNA is TGTGCCAGCAGTTTAGCAGCCTCCGGGACAGGGGAGTCCTACGAGCAGTACTTC. The encoded protein is CASSLAASGTGESYEQYF. Recombination linked TRBV27 to TRBJ2-7, and TRBD1 matches 10 of the central bases. From a lookup of the germline V gene (reference sequence), CDR1 and CDR2 are MNHEY and SMNVEV. Reading from cysteine to phenylalanine, the CDR3 counts 18 amino acids. Only CDR3 DNA remains: 54 bases, in frame from the first base. Ends trimmed: V by 2 bases, J by 1 base; bases unmatched to a gene: 11.